These T cell receptor beta chains were read from a single sample in a study of T-cell memory formation after mild COVID-19. In TCRdb, the 5' RACE reads were re-called with MiXCR into one record per CDR3 protein. Here the sample spans about 82,000 distinct CDR3 sequences, 13% being singletons. The specimen was PBMCs or a T cell subset sorted from them (not recorded which). These receptors came from a man younger than 35 who had mild COVID-19 (a few samples of this study predate the infection). Cell type and time point are not known. CDR3s include the opening cysteine and the closing phenylalanine or tryptophan. A D gene is named only where the DNA matches it firmly. The listing skips clone size in some rows; elsewhere it reads once, few, many or a size class.

v_gene	j_gene	abundance	d_gene	CDR3aa	CDR3nt
TRBV7-9	TRBJ1-2	.	.	CASSLVPPTRDGYTF	TGTGCCAGCAGCTTAGTTCCCCCTACCCGAGATGGCTACACCTTC
TRBV7-9	TRBJ2-7	few	TRBD1	CASSATGDRGSYEQYF	TGTGCCAGCAGCGCGACCGGGGACAGAGGCTCCTACGAGCAGTACTTC
TRBV5-1	TRBJ2-7	few	.	CASSPGGIRHEQYF	TGCGCCAGCAGCCCCGGGGGCATACGCCACGAGCAGTACTTC
TRBV7-9	TRBJ1-2	.	.	CASSSGNGGYTF	TGTGCCAGCAGCTCGGGGAACGGTGGCTACACCTTC
TRBV28	TRBJ1-6	few	TRBD1	CASVDREISPLHF	TGTGCCAGCGTGGACAGGGAGATTTCACCCCTCCACTTT
TRBV14	TRBJ1-1	few	.	CASSLSTALVYTEAFF	TGTGCCAGCAGCCTATCCACGGCTCTCGTGTACACTGAAGCTTTCTTT
TRBV6-5	TRBJ1-6	few	.	CASSYSLGVRGPNSPLHF	TGTGCCAGCAGTTACTCCCTTGGGGTCCGGGGCCCAAATTCACCCCTCCACTTT
TRBV6-5	TRBJ2-1	many	TRBD2	CASSYFQRGEQFF	TGTGCCAGCAGTTACTTTCAGCGGGGTGAGCAGTTCTTC
TRBV12-3/TRBV12-4	TRBJ1-1	.	.	CASSPSRGWTEAFF	TGTGCCAGCAGTCCGAGCCGGGGATGGACTGAAGCTTTCTTT
TRBV7-9	TRBJ2-7	.	TRBD1	CASSSVRDREKDEQYF	TGTGCCAGCAGCTCGGTCCGGGACAGGGAAAAGGACGAGCAGTACTTC
TRBV29-1	TRBJ2-6	.	.	CSVVRAGANVLTF	TGCAGCGTTGTCAGGGCTGGGGCCAACGTCCTGACTTTC
TRBV7-8	TRBJ1-1	few	.	CASSLGATEAFF	TGTGCCAGCAGCCTGGGGGCCACTGAAGCTTTCTTT
TRBV24-1	TRBJ2-1	.	.	CATSDLAGSPYNEQFF	TGTGCCACCAGTGATTTGGCGGGGAGCCCCTACAATGAGCAGTTCTTC
TRBV7-2	TRBJ2-1	.	TRBD2	CASTMTSGVYNEQFF	TGTGCCAGCACCATGACTAGCGGGGTGTACAATGAGCAGTTCTTC
TRBV28	TRBJ2-7	.	.	CASSLGDSYEQYF	TGTGCCAGCAGTTTAGGGGACTCCTACGAGCAGTACTTC
TRBV7-9	TRBJ2-1	.	.	CASSGGQGPLF	TGTGCCAGCAGTGGGGGGCAGGGCCCACTCTTC
TRBV6-5	TRBJ1-2	few	.	CASSYSSGLSTSGYTF	TGTGCCAGCAGTTACTCGTCAGGGCTCAGTACTAGTGGCTACACCTTC
TRBV5-5	TRBJ2-7	.	.	CASSLQGTPTEEQYF	TGTGCCAGCAGCTTGCAGGGGACTCCCACAGAGGAGCAGTACTTC
TRBV4-2	TRBJ2-7	.	.	CASSPLGAYEQYF	TGTGCCAGCAGCCCCCTTGGCGCCTACGAGCAGTACTTC
TRBV7-2	TRBJ2-3	few	.	CASSNPQVARTDTQYF	TGTGCCAGCTCAAACCCCCAGGTAGCACGCACAGATACGCAGTATTTT
TRBV5-5	TRBJ1-2	few	.	CASSLGLNLDDTF	TGTGCCAGCAGCCTGGGTCTAAATTTGGACGACACCTTC
TRBV4-3	TRBJ2-7	few	TRBD2	CASSPLGGGGAFLCF	TGCGCCAGCAGCCCCCTAGGCGGCGGGGGGGCCTTCTTATGCTTC
TRBV6-5	TRBJ1-5	.	.	CASSYAQGINQPQHF	TGTGCCAGCAGTTACGCCCAGGGAATCAATCAGCCCCAGCATTTT
TRBV7-2	TRBJ2-1	few	TRBD1	CASSPHRDRVYDARNEQFF	TGTGCCAGCAGCCCGCACCGGGACAGGGTTTATGATGCGCGTAATGAGCAGTTCTTC
TRBV4-1	TRBJ2-5	few	TRBD1	CASSHLPGQGTETQYF	TGCGCCAGCAGCCACCTTCCTGGACAGGGGACGGAGACCCAGTACTTC
TRBV4-3	TRBJ2-7	.	.	CASSQDITYEQYF	TGCGCCAGCAGCCAAGATATTACCTACGAGCAGTACTTC
TRBV7-9	TRBJ1-3	few	.	CASSLEPPGRNTIYF	TGTGCCAGCAGCCTCGAGCCCCCCGGAAGAAACACCATATATTTT
TRBV6-5	TRBJ2-6	many	.	CASSYSGGSGANVLTF	TGTGCCAGCAGTTACTCGGGGGGTTCTGGGGCCAACGTCCTGACTTTC
TRBV10-3	TRBJ2-3	few	.	CAIKFAISSTDTQYF	TGTGCCATCAAATTCGCTATCTCCTCCACAGATACGCAGTATTTT
TRBV6-2/TRBV6-3	TRBJ2-2	few	.	CASSYSGGLGELFF	TGTGCCAGCAGTTACAGCGGTGGGCTAGGGGAGCTGTTTTTT
TRBV30	TRBJ1-4	.	TRBD1	CAWSYTGGGEKLFF	TGTGCCTGGAGTTATACAGGGGGCGGAGAAAAACTGTTTTTT
TRBV7-9	TRBJ1-2	few	.	CASSPAESTNYGYTF	TGTGCCAGCAGCCCGGCAGAATCAACTAACTATGGCTACACCTTC
TRBV4-3	TRBJ2-2	few	TRBD1	CASSQEPPGQGGTGELFF	TGCGCCAGCAGCCAAGAGCCCCCGGGACAGGGGGGCACCGGGGAGCTGTTTTTT
TRBV14	TRBJ1-1	few	.	CASSQDDVVWDTEAFF	TGTGCCAGCAGCCAAGATGATGTGGTTTGGGACACTGAAGCTTTCTTT
TRBV14	TRBJ2-5	.	.	CASRKLPGETQYF	TGTGCCAGCAGAAAATTGCCAGGGGAGACCCAGTACTTC
TRBV11-3	TRBJ1-1	few	.	CASSLAEAEAFF	TGTGCCAGCAGCTTAGCTGAGGCTGAAGCTTTCTTT
TRBV9	TRBJ2-6	.	.	CASSVGTPFSGANVLTF	TGTGCCAGCAGCGTCGGGACACCTTTCTCTGGGGCCAACGTCCTGACTTTC
TRBV6-5	TRBJ1-1	many	.	CASSYSGGGNTEAFF	TGTGCCAGCAGTTACTCCGGGGGGGGGAACACTGAAGCTTTCTTT
TRBV5-6	TRBJ2-1	few	.	CASSLGPWDNEQFF	TGTGCCAGCAGCTTGGGGCCCTGGGACAATGAGCAGTTCTTC
TRBV7-9	TRBJ2-7	.	TRBD2	CASSFGLAGGPLSYEQYF	TGTGCCAGCAGCTTCGGACTAGCGGGAGGGCCGTTATCCTACGAGCAGTACTTC
TRBV5-5	TRBJ2-6	.	TRBD1	CASSRQGVFFSGANVLTF	TGTGCCAGCAGCCGACAGGGGGTATTTTTCTCTGGGGCCAACGTCCTGACTTTC
TRBV6-4	TRBJ2-3	.	TRBD2	CASSAEGLGTDTQYF	TGTGCCAGCAGTGCGGAGGGACTAGGCACAGATACGCAGTATTTT
TRBV7-9	TRBJ1-5	.	.	CASSLAGVGDQPQHF	TGTGCCAGCAGCTTAGCCGGGGTAGGCGATCAGCCCCAGCATTTT
TRBV18	TRBJ1-4	few	.	CASSAPPTAEKLFF	TGTGCCAGCTCAGCCCCCCCGACAGCAGAAAAACTGTTTTTT
TRBV6-2/TRBV6-3	TRBJ2-7	few	.	CASSYGSVAYEQYF	TGTGCCAGCAGTTACGGTTCGGTCGCCTACGAGCAGTACTTC
TRBV7-9	TRBJ2-1	.	TRBD2	CASSVTSGDYNEQFF	TGTGCCAGCAGCGTTACTAGCGGGGACTACAATGAGCAGTTCTTC
TRBV7-9	TRBJ2-1	once	.	CASSLDTRQEQFF	TGTGCCAGCAGCTTAGATACCAGACAGGAGCAGTTCTTC
TRBV11-2	TRBJ2-5	few	TRBD2	CASSLDGLAGGQETQYF	TGTGCCAGCAGCTTAGATGGGCTAGCGGGGGGCCAAGAGACCCAGTACTTC
TRBV29-1	TRBJ2-6	.	.	CSVEGYSGANVLTF	TGCAGCGTTGAGGGGTACTCTGGGGCCAACGTCCTGACTTTC
TRBV11-1	TRBJ2-3	few	.	CASSGLADGPPTQYF	TGTGCCAGCAGCGGGTTAGCGGACGGTCCCCCGACGCAGTATTTT
TRBV5-3	TRBJ2-1	.	.	CARSLAQGEF	TGTGCCAGAAGCTTGGCACAAGGGGAATTC
TRBV12-3/TRBV12-4	TRBJ2-5	many	.	CASSLRGRVTETQYF	TGTGCCAGCAGTTTACGGGGCAGGGTAACGGAGACCCAGTACTTC
TRBV3-1	TRBJ2-5	.	TRBD2	CASSPGGLTGETQYF	TGTGCCAGCAGCCCGGGGGGGTTGACCGGCGAGACCCAGTACTTC